These 30 T cell receptor beta chains originate from one sample sequenced in a study of T cell changes during pregnancy in multiple sclerosis. The protocol was immunoSEQ multiplex PCR, while the TCRdb copy is restricted to in-frame clones and leaves out a portion. This sample has about 85,000 clones, with 91% found just once. This material consisted of peripheral blood, taken in the first trimester of pregnancy. The receptors come from a female donor with multiple sclerosis, enrolled in a pregnancy study.

Only one count was recorded for this clone. The chain combines TRBV27 with TRBJ2-5, with 7 positions matching TRBD1. The V and J ends lost 5 bases and 4 bases, in that order; junction bases with no gene match: 10. This CDR3 is built from 15 residues. CDR1 MNHEY and CDR2 SMNVEV come from the germline V gene (reference sequence). CDR3 sequence (DNA): TGTGCCAGCAGTCCCTCCCGACAGGGTAGAGAGACCCAGTACTTC. Translated, it gives CASSPSRQGRETQYF.

This clone was counted a single time. The chain uses TRBV28 and TRBJ1-2; 7 nucleotides align to TRBD1. V lost 5 bases to trimming and J lost 7 bases; unmatched junction nucleotides: 19. Per the germline V gene, CDR1 is MDHEN and CDR2 is SYDVKM. The CDR3 is made up of 17 amino acids. CDR3 loop: CASSGAGTENKVSGYTF. The CDR3 DNA follows: TGTGCCAGCAGTGGCGCCGGGACAGAGAATAAAGTCTCTGGCTACACCTTC.

The chain has TRBV27 and TRBJ2-6, with D maybe TRBD1 (6 bases). Germline CDR1 is MNHEY and CDR2 is SMNVEV (reference sequence). Trimming cost V 8 bases and J 4 bases, with 15 bases left between them. This CDR3 region has 15 residues. CDR3 amino acids: CASGNRVSGANVLTF. The DNA of the CDR3 is TGTGCCAGCGGAAACAGGGTTTCAGGGGCCAACGTCCTGACTTTC. Using reference TRBV27 and TRBJ2-6 for the parts outside the CDR3, the full variable domain is EAQVTQNPRYLITVTGKKLTVTCSQNMNHEYMSWYRQDPGLGLRQIYYSMNVEVTDKGDVPEGYKVSRKEKRNFPLILESPSPNQTSLYFCASGNRVSGANVLTFGAGSRLTVL.

This clone has a single count. The genes are TRBV7-8 and TRBJ1-2; 10 bases are a match to TRBD1. V was pared by 5 bases and J by 6 bases, with 3 bases of the junction left unmatched. This CDR3 has 13 amino acids. Germline V lookup: CDR1 SGHVS, CDR2 FQNEAQ. The CDR3 sequence: CASSVDRGDGYTF. CDR3 bases: TGTGCCAGCAGCGTGGACAGGGGGGATGGCTACACCTTC.

The chain uses TRBV7-9 and TRBJ2-3; tentative D call: TRBD2 (6 bases). Looked up from germline, CDR1 is SEHNR and CDR2 is FQNEAQ (reference sequence). CDR3 length equals 18 residues. V shed 1 base and J shed 2 bases, with 19 bases lying between them. The CDR3 spells CASSLGLLLRDVTDTQYF. In DNA, the CDR3 is TGTGCCAGCAGCTTAGGCCTTTTATTGCGGGACGTCACAGATACGCAGTATTTT.

This chain uses TRBV7-9 with TRBJ2-2, with 7 positions matching TRBD1. Trimming took 5 bases from V and 10 from J; bases not matched to a gene: 13. CDR3 length: 15 residues. Germline V gene lookup returns CDR1 SEHNR and CDR2 FQNEAQ (reference sequence). CDR3 residues: CASSLAGGKGLELFF. DNA for the CDR3: TGTGCCAGCAGCCTTGCAGGGGGAAAGGGTTTGGAGCTGTTTTTT.

The V call is TRBV11-2, the J call TRBJ2-3; TRBD2 matches 9 bases. Germline V gene data show CDR1 as SGHAT and CDR2 as FQNNGV. V was clipped by 2 bases and J by 1 base; unmatched bases: 10. The CDR3 has 18 amino acids. DNA for the CDR3: TGTGCCAGCAGCTTATATGATTTGTCTAGCGGGGGCACAGATACGCAGTATTTT. It specifies CASSLYDLSSGGTDTQYF.

This sequence joins TRBV7-8 and TRBJ2-1; 10 bases line up with TRBD2. CDR3 size: 15 residues. Germline trimming cut 1 base from V and 6 bases from J; bases unmatched to any gene: 3. The V gene's germline CDR1 is SGHVS and CDR2 FQNEAQ. Here the CDR3 reads CASSLDGLAVNEQFF. The CDR3 nucleotides are TGTGCCAGCAGCTTAGACGGACTAGCGGTCAATGAGCAGTTCTTC. The variable domain in full, with the rest retrieved from reference TRBV7-8 and TRBJ2-1, is GAGVSQSPRYKVAKRGQDVALRCDPISGHVSLFWYQQALGQGPEFLTYFQNEAQLDKSGLPSDRFFAERPEGSVSTLKIQRTQQEDSAVYLCASSLDGLAVNEQFFGPGTRLTVL.

This clone was seen only once. CDR3 nucleotides: TGCGCCAGCAGCTTGGCCTGGGGGACTGGCTCCTACAATGAGCAGTTCTTC. Translated, it gives CASSLAWGTGSYNEQFF. The gene calls are TRBV5-1 and TRBJ2-1, with D possibly being TRBD2 (6 bases). Germline V gene data show CDR1 as SGHRS and CDR2 as YFSETQ. There are 17 residues in the CDR3. Deletions cut 0 bases from V and 0 bases from J, with 13 bases between.

This clone was observed once. The rearrangement joins TRBV2 to TRBJ1-3; D uncertain. V was shortened by 7 bases and J by 0 bases, with 13 bases between the two germline ends. The CDR3 loop spans 15 amino acids. Germline CDR1 is SNHLY and CDR2 is FYNNEI. The CDR3: CASTARGASGNTIYF. The CDR3 DNA is TGTGCCAGCACCGCCCGGGGTGCCTCTGGAAACACCATATATTTT.

The chain recombines TRBV18 with TRBJ1-2, with D maybe TRBD1 (6 bases). There are 14 residues in the CDR3. Deletions cut 3 bases from V and 1 base from J, with 9 bases between. Germline values: CDR1 KGHSH, CDR2 LQKENI. This CDR3 is CASSPGQLNYGYTF. In DNA form, the CDR3 reads TGTGCCAGCTCACCCGGACAGCTTAACTATGGCTACACCTTC.

The gene calls are TRBV9 and TRBJ1-1, with TRBD1 matching 9 bases. The junction had 12 bases not matched to a gene; V was cut back by 4 bases and J by 11 bases. CDR1 and CDR2 (germline): SGDLS, YYNGEE. CDR3 size: 14 residues. The CDR3 sequence: CASSPRDRATGAFF. Here the CDR3 DNA reads TGTGCCAGCAGCCCCCGGGACAGGGCCACAGGGGCTTTCTTT.

The chain has TRBV18 and TRBJ1-3; no reliable D call. V was cut by 5 bases and J by 1 base, with 6 bases left in between. The CDR3 extends over 13 amino acids. The germline V gene has CDR1 KGHSH and CDR2 LQKENI. The CDR3 loop reads CASSGQSGNTIYF. CDR3 nucleotides: TGTGCCAGCTCAGGGCAGTCTGGAAACACCATATATTTT.

The genes are TRBV11-2 and TRBJ2-7, with D perhaps TRBD2 (6 bases). This CDR3 has 15 residues. Trimming cost V 5 bases and J 2 bases, with 16 bases left between them. Germline V CDR1 and CDR2: SGHAT, FQNNGV. Here the CDR3 DNA reads TGTGCCAGCAGCCCTGGTGGCGGGAACCCCTACGAGCAGTACTTC. Translated, it gives CASSPGGGNPYEQYF.

This clone has a single count. The V and J genes are TRBV4-3 and TRBJ2-5; TRBD1 agrees at 8 bases. The DNA end is more similar to TRBJ2-7, so the J call may be wrong. Germline CDR1 is LGHNA and CDR2 is YSLEER. The CDR3 sequence is 16 residues long. The CDR3 DNA sequence: TGCGCCAGCAGCCAATATCGGGCAGGGGGCGCATACGAGCAGTACTTC. The encoded protein is CASSQYRAGGAYEQYF.

This chain connects TRBV27 to TRBJ1-2; 7 bases line up with TRBD1. The CDR3 has 14 residues. The germline V gene has CDR1 MNHEY and CDR2 SMNVEV (reference sequence). V gave up 6 bases and J gave up 4 bases; unmatched junction bases: 8. The CDR3 DNA reads as TGTGCCAGCAGCCCCATCGACAGGGTCTATGGCTACACCTTC. This translates into CASSPIDRVYGYTF.

The rearrangement uses TRBV10-3 and TRBJ2-7; 9 bases fit TRBD2. This CDR3 contains 14 residues. Germline CDR1 ENHRY, CDR2 SYGVKD. V dropped 10 bases and J dropped 3; count of bases not matched to a gene: 10. The CDR3 DNA sequence: TGTGCCACCCAGGGTAGCGGGAGTTTCTACGAGCAGTACTTC. Protein product: CATQGSGSFYEQYF.

V usage is TRBV5-1 and J usage is TRBJ2-3, with TRBD1 identical over 11 bases. V trimming: 0 bases; J trimming: 5 bases; junction bases outside the gene matches: 5. Germline V CDR1 and CDR2: SGHRS, YFSETQ. The CDR3 runs to 16 residues. CDR3 nucleotides: TGCGCCAGCAGCTTGGAGGACAGGGGGCCGGGAGATACGCAGTATTTT. This sequence encodes CASSLEDRGPGDTQYF. Full variable domain (missing parts from reference TRBV5-1 and TRBJ2-3): KAGVTQTPRYLIKTRGQQVTLSCSPISGHRSVSWYQQTPGQGLQFLFEYFSETQRNKGNFPGRFSGRQFSNSRSEMNVSTLELGDSALYLCASSLEDRGPGDTQYFGPGTRLTVL.

The chain couples TRBV5-4 to TRBJ2-7, with 11 positions matching TRBD2. This CDR3 has 17 residues. Germline assignment: CDR1 SGHNT and CDR2 YYREEE (reference sequence). The V gene end was trimmed by 2 bases and the J gene end by 3 bases; junction bases not matched to a gene: 10. The CDR3 coding sequence is TGTGCCAGCAGCTTCCTAGCGGGAGGCCTCACGCGCTACGAGCAGTACTTC. This sequence encodes CASSFLAGGLTRYEQYF.

This CDR3 reads CASSHRGSDEKLFF. The DNA of the CDR3 is TGCGCCAGCAGCCATCGCGGGAGCGATGAAAAACTGTTTTTT. The chain employs TRBV5-1 and TRBJ1-4; D unresolved. The CDR3 runs 14 residues. Trimming took off 4 bases at V and 6 bases at J, with 13 bases between the two ends. CDR1 and CDR2 from the germline V gene are SGHRS and YFSETQ.

The V call is TRBV7-8, the J call TRBJ1-5; D gene uncertain. The germline gives CDR1 SGHVS, CDR2 FQNEAQ. This CDR3 region has 16 residues. With 0 bases removed from V and 0 bases from J, the gap between germline ends came to 9 bases. This CDR3 reads CASSLAQAISNQPQHF. As DNA, the CDR3 is TGTGCCAGCAGCTTAGCCCAAGCGATTAGCAATCAGCCCCAGCATTTT.

The V and J genes are TRBV7-9 and TRBJ2-6; a possible D gene is TRBD1 (6 bases). The CDR3 sequence is 16 residues long. V lost 1 base to trimming and J lost 0 bases, with 7 bases between them. Germline V gives CDR1 SEHNR, CDR2 FQNEAQ (reference sequence). CDR3 in amino acids: CASSLGRGSGANVLTF. CDR3 in DNA: TGTGCCAGCAGCTTAGGCAGGGGCTCTGGGGCCAACGTCCTGACTTTC. The full variable domain, in which reference TRBV7-9 and TRBJ2-6 provide the parts outside the CDR3, is DTGVSQNPRHKITKRGQNVTFRCDPISEHNRLYWYRQTLGQGPEFLTYFQNEAQLEKSRLLSDRFSAERPKGSFSTLEIQRTEQGDSAMYLCASSLGRGSGANVLTFGAGSRLTVL.

This clone has just a few counts. This chain links TRBV10-3 with TRBJ1-1; D uncertain. Germline V gene lookup returns CDR1 ENHRY and CDR2 SYGVKD. The CDR3 length is 13 residues. V lost 0 bases to trimming and J lost 12 bases, with 14 bases between them. This CDR3 is CAISESISSYPFF. The CDR3 region has the DNA TGTGCCATCAGTGAGTCGATCTCCAGTTACCCTTTCTTT.

The CDR3 DNA follows: TGTGCCAGCAGCTACGACAGGGGCTCCTACTATGGCTACACCTTC. It encodes CASSYDRGSYYGYTF. The chain couples TRBV5-6 to TRBJ1-2; 8 bases line up with TRBD1. The CDR3 sequence is 15 residues long. Germline-derived CDR1 and CDR2 are SGHDT and YYEEEE. V shed 3 bases, J shed 3 bases, and the junction held 7 bases outside the gene matches.

The chain joins TRBV5-5 to TRBJ1-2; D gene ambiguous. The germline V gene encodes CDR1 SGHKS and CDR2 YYEKEE (reference sequence). CDR3 size: 13 residues. Trimming removed 9 bases from V and 2 bases from J, with 14 bases in between. CDR3 sequence: CATEPGPNYGYTF. The CDR3 region has the DNA TGTGCCACGGAACCAGGTCCCAACTATGGCTACACCTTC.

Comments on this clone: Germline and junction disagree at one end, which may indicate a read error. The chain uses TRBV27 and TRBJ1-1, with D maybe TRBD1 (5 bases). The germline CDR1 and CDR2 sequences are MNHEY and SMNVEV (reference sequence). There are 14 residues in the CDR3. CDR3 region: CASTELGGRTKAFF. The CDR3 DNA is TGTGCCAGCACCGAGTTGGGGGGTCGCACTAAAGCTTTCTTT.

A single count supports this clone. The CDR3 DNA follows: TGCGCCAGCGCCCCGACAGAAACCTACGAGCAGTACTTC. It specifies CASAPTETYEQYF. This chain joins TRBV5-1 and TRBJ2-7, with D perhaps TRBD1 (5 bases). CDR3 size: 13 residues. The V end was cut by 7 bases, the J end by 2 bases, with 13 bases between. Germline loops: CDR1 SGHRS, CDR2 YFSETQ.

This clone was found once. The rearrangement joins TRBV10-3 to TRBJ1-3; possible D gene TRBD1, 5 bases. The CDR3 totals 16 residues. Germline CDR1 ENHRY, CDR2 SYGVKD. V was cut by 6 bases and J by 1 base, with 16 bases left in between. The CDR3 loop is CAISPQVKNSGNTIYF. As DNA, the CDR3 is TGTGCCATCAGCCCACAGGTGAAAAATTCTGGAAACACCATATATTTT.

This clone showed up just once. The V call is TRBV9, the J call TRBJ2-3; tentatively, D is TRBD2 (6 bases). The germline V gene has CDR1 SGDLS and CDR2 YYNGEE. The CDR3 spans 16 residues. Between the trimmed V and J ends, which lost 3 bases and 1 base, there was a span of 15 bases. The CDR3, as DNA: TGTGCCAGCAGCGAGTACCTTCCGGGAGGCACAGATACGCAGTATTTT. This translates into CASSEYLPGGTDTQYF.

The J gene is TRBJ1-4, the V gene TRBV2; D unresolved. The CDR3 runs to 14 residues. Germline V gene sequence: CDR1 SNHLY, CDR2 FYNNEI. V dropped 4 bases and J dropped 4 bases, with 10 bases sitting between them. Written as DNA, the CDR3 is TGTGCCAGCAGTGTTTCCAGACTTAATGAAAAACTGTTTTTT. Amino acid sequence: CASSVSRLNEKLFF.